This T cell receptor (beta chain) was documented in a study of T cell responses to AZD1222 COVID-19 vaccine (dated by TCRdb to the early 2020s). At the level of the whole study: AZD1222 recipients given second doses at about 4 weeks or at about 12 weeks were pooled, since spike-specific TCR depth and breadth were not found to differ between the two schedules. Trial participants were enrolled by age into subgroups of 18-55, 56-69 and 70-plus years, and around 150, 28 and 57 TCR-sequenced participants, respectively, were included in these subgroups. TCR sequencing was performed for more than 230 trial participants, of whom about 200 were given two doses of AZD1222 and some 26 were given two doses of MenACWY control vaccine.

This clone was recorded once. It lacks a known antigen. The sample holds no much larger clone one base away, and base qualities are not on file. The CDR3 regions of human TCRbeta chains were analyzed by immunosequencing. In the paper's pipeline: Repertoire TCRs were checked for matches against a reference library of SARS-CoV-2-specific TCRs that had been generated using the MIRA antigen-specificity platform. Breadth meant the fraction of unique TCRs that were SARS-CoV-2-associated, whereas depth meant the fraction of total T cells that were SARS-CoV-2-associated. Using the MIRA data, each spike-specific TCR was assigned both to the spike region to which the TCR was reactive and to a CD4 or CD8 class. Log10-transformed breadth and depth values were compared by one-way ANOVA with Sidak's multiple comparisons tests. The table was pulled from immuneACCESS by TCRdb, which kept in-frame rearrangements only. Such tables lose some clones; where checked, under half of the loss comes from unresolved V genes, and the rest has no known cause. For V, J and clone size, that table is used; D and trimming come from the DNA. This sample has 95,000 to 150,000 clones in its table, and more than 75% of those were observed once. The ten largest clones add up to approximately 10% of the sample.

Results the study describes overall, beyond this receptor: Participants were mostly white British and included more females than males, and it was suggested by the authors that clonal diversity may have been underestimated. Epitopes outside the regions mutated in the B.1.351 and B.1.1.7 variants were reportedly recognized by nearly half of the unique spike-specific TCRs. The vaccine-associated CD4 TCRs covered the entire spike protein, and the dominant responses fell in regions 160-218 and 743-854. Because no day 14 peak-response samples were available, repertoires were characterized only after the peak T cell response. In the small 56-69-year group, the increase in depth fell short of significance, most likely because of low power. A significant rise in spike-specific TCR breadth and depth was observed after two AZD1222 doses relative to day 0 and relative to MenACWY recipients. Conclusions about previously exposed vaccinees were limited because only a handful of AZD1222 recipients were SARS-CoV-2 seropositive at baseline.

Via the germline V gene, CDR1 is SQVTM and CDR2 ANQGSEA. From its cysteine to its phenylalanine, the CDR3 spans 15 amino acids. Just the 45-base CDR3 DNA is kept, in frame starting at base 1. Trimmed from V: 2 bases; trimmed from J: 4 bases; junction bases lacking a gene match: 9. The time point label, as the study defines it: baseline before first vaccination. Vaccinee samples came from UK trials COV001 and COV002, including a single-blind randomized controlled phase 2/3 trial of AZD1222 (ChAdOx1 nCoV-19) in healthy adults. Trial participant PBMC samples were collected at day 0 and day 28 after the second dose for TCRbeta chain sequencing.

The material sequenced was peripheral blood, taken on day 0 of AZD1222 vaccination. In this chain, TRBV29-1 is recombined with TRBJ2-7, with TRBD2 matching 9 junction bases. The TCR sequence derives from an adult in good health. The base sequence is TGCAGCGTTGAACCTAGCGGGGAATACTTGTACGAGCAGTACTTC. The resulting protein is CSVEPSGEYLYEQYF.